A selection of T cell receptor beta chains follows, all from one sample in a study of shared clonotypes between healthy human individuals. Produced via immunoSEQ multiplex PCR; TCRdb's table is partial and in-frame only. The sample shows approximately 2.3 million clones, roughly 93% of them seen only once. The sample consisted of naive CD4+ T cells from PBMCs. Every receptor here comes from a man between 18 and 29 years old in good health. Some clones in this sample may be carry-over from other donors' samples. The CDR3 runs from the conserved cysteine through the conserved F or W. D genes are given only for firm matches. Clone size is given for some rows only: seen once, a few or many times, or a class if the clone is expanded.

CDR3 length,V gene,clone size,D gene,J gene,CDR3 DNA,CDR3 protein
16,TRBV5-1,-,-,TRBJ2-3,TGCGCCAGCAGCACCGAGACAGGAGGAGGCACAGATACGCAGTATTTT,CASSTETGGGTDTQYF
15,TRBV19,-,-,TRBJ2-2,TGTGCCAGTAGTATAGGGCACCTTAACACCGGGGAGCTGTTTTTT,CASSIGHLNTGELFF
16,TRBV27,-,-,TRBJ2-7,TGTGCCAGCAGTCCCGGGACCTCCCGACGGTCCTACGAGCAGTACTTC,CASSPGTSRRSYEQYF
15,TRBV28,once,-,TRBJ2-7,TGTGCCAGCAGTTTAATTAGGCAGGCCACGAGCGAGCAGTACTTC,CASSLIRQATSEQYF
13,TRBV18,-,TRBD2,TRBJ2-1,TGTGCCAGCTCACCAGCGGGACTAGGTGAGCAGTTCTTC,CASSPAGLGEQFF
15,TRBV18,once,-,TRBJ1-2,TGTGCCAGCTCACCGGTCTGGGGCACTAACTATGGCTACACCTTC,CASSPVWGTNYGYTF
15,TRBV5-5,-,-,TRBJ2-7,TGTGCCAGCAGACCCCAGGCAGGGGCCTCCTACGAGCAGTACTTC,CASRPQAGASYEQYF
13,TRBV29-1,-,TRBD2,TRBJ2-3,TGCAGCGTCTTAGCGGGAGAAGCAGATACGCAGTATTTT,CSVLAGEADTQYF
15,TRBV5-1,-,TRBD1,TRBJ1-4,TGCGCCAGCAGCTCCGGACAGGGGGTTAATGAAAAACTGTTTTTT,CASSSGQGVNEKLFF
14,TRBV5-4,-,-,TRBJ1-1,TGTGCCAGCAGCTTGGATTACCGCGCCCCTGAAGCTTTCTTT,CASSLDYRAPEAFF
13,TRBV2,-,-,TRBJ2-5,TGTGCCAGCCAGGGATGGAGTGTGGAGACCCAGTACTTC,CASQGWSVETQYF
15,TRBV5-1,once,-,TRBJ2-3,TGCGCCAGCAGCTTGTCAGGGGCTAGCACAGATACGCAGTATTTT,CASSLSGASTDTQYF
15,TRBV18,-,TRBD2,TRBJ2-2,TGTGCCAGCTCATCCGGGACTAGCGGAACCGGGGAGCTGTTTTTT,CASSSGTSGTGELFF
14,TRBV28,-,TRBD2,TRBJ2-1,TGTGCCAGCAGGGGCGGGACTAGCGGGCCGGAGCAGTTCTTC,CASRGGTSGPEQFF
18,TRBV7-2,-,TRBD1,TRBJ2-3,TGTGCCAGCAGCTTAGGTCCAGGGGGCCCTCCACGGACAGATACGCAGTATTTT,CASSLGPGGPPRTDTQYF
17,TRBV14,-,TRBD2,TRBJ2-1,TGTGCCAGCAGCCAAGAAATGCTAGCGGGAGCGTTCAATGAGCAGTTCTTC,CASSQEMLAGAFNEQFF
15,TRBV7-9,-,TRBD1,TRBJ1-1,TGTGCCAGCAGCGTCCTCGACAGGGGATCGACTGAAGCTTTCTTT,CASSVLDRGSTEAFF
15,TRBV7-2,-,TRBD1,TRBJ2-5,TGTGCCAGCAGCCAGACGCAAGGGGGCTGGGAGACCCAGTACTTC,CASSQTQGGWETQYF
15,TRBV5-1,-,-,TRBJ1-4,TGCGCCAGCAGCCCTGGGATCCCGGGTTATGAAAAACTGTTTTTT,CASSPGIPGYEKLFF
15,TRBV6-5,once,TRBD1,TRBJ1-5,TGTGCCAGCAAGGGGACAGGTCATAGCAATCAGCCCCAGCATTTT,CASKGTGHSNQPQHF
15,TRBV5-1,-,-,TRBJ2-3,TGCGCCAGCAGCATTCAGGGGTTGGGCACAGATACGCAGTATTTT,CASSIQGLGTDTQYF
15,TRBV29-1,-,TRBD1,TRBJ1-3,TGCAGCGTTGAAGACAGGGGGAGGTTTGGAAACACCATATATTTT,CSVEDRGRFGNTIYF
12,TRBV28,few,-,TRBJ1-1,TGTGCCACGTCCCGGGAGAACACTGAAGCTTTCTTT,CATSRENTEAFF
16,TRBV25-1,-,TRBD1,TRBJ1-5,TGTGCCAGCAGTGAGACAGGGAAATCGGGCAATCAGCCCCAGCATTTT,CASSETGKSGNQPQHF
14,TRBV28,-,TRBD2,TRBJ2-7,TGTGCCAGCAGTAGCGGGAGGGCCCCCCACGAGCAGTACTTC,CASSSGRAPHEQYF
16,TRBV7-6,-,-,TRBJ2-2,TGTGCCAGCAGCTTAAGTCTAGTTGTTCCTACCGGGGAGCTGTTTTTT,CASSLSLVVPTGELFF
11,TRBV28,few,-,TRBJ2-5,TGTGCCAGCAGTTCCCAAGAGACCCAGTACTTC,CASSSQETQYF
14,TRBV6-5,-,TRBD2,TRBJ2-7,TGTGCCAGCAGTTACTACCGGACTAGCTACGAGCAGTACTTC,CASSYYRTSYEQYF
16,TRBV7-9,once,-,TRBJ1-2,TGTGCCAGCAGCTTAGCCGGGAACAGGGTCGGGTATGGCTACACCTTC,CASSLAGNRVGYGYTF
14,TRBV7-9,-,-,TRBJ2-2,TGTGCCAGCACCGAACTAGTAAACACCGGGGAGCTGTTTTTT,CASTELVNTGELFF
12,TRBV15,-,-,TRBJ2-7,TGTGCCACCAGCACCCTCCTGGGCGAGCAGTACTTC,CATSTLLGEQYF
15,TRBV11-1,-,TRBD1,TRBJ2-5,TGTGCCAGCAGGGGTTACGAGGACAGGCAAGAGACCCAGTACTTC,CASRGYEDRQETQYF
13,TRBV7-2,-,-,TRBJ2-5,TGTGCCAGCAGCTTAGGGGTACAAGAGACCCAGTACTTC,CASSLGVQETQYF
15,TRBV7-2,once,-,TRBJ2-2,TGTGCCAGCAGCTTTTATACTATGGTCCCCGGGGAGCTGTTTTTT,CASSFYTMVPGELFF
17,TRBV27,-,TRBD1,TRBJ1-2,TGTGCCAGCAGTTCGACCGGGACAGGGATTCCCCTTTATGGCTACACCTTC,CASSSTGTGIPLYGYTF
16,TRBV7-3,-,TRBD2,TRBJ2-1,TGTGCCAGCAGCCCTATAGCGGGAGTCTCCTACAATGAGCAGTTCTTC,CASSPIAGVSYNEQFF
18,TRBV28,-,TRBD2,TRBJ2-1,TGTGCCAGCAGTAAACTCGGCTATAGCGGGAGGCAAGAGGATGAGCAGTTCTTC,CASSKLGYSGRQEDEQFF
18,TRBV28,-,TRBD1,TRBJ1-3,TGTGCCAGCAGGGGAGGGGGCCCTTACACGTTCTCTGGAAACACCATATATTTT,CASRGGGPYTFSGNTIYF
16,TRBV7-2,once,TRBD2,TRBJ2-5,TGTGCCAGCAGCTTAAGAGCGGGAGGGCCCCAAGAGACCCAGTACTTC,CASSLRAGGPQETQYF
14,TRBV2,-,-,TRBJ2-7,TGTGCCAGCAGTGAAGCGGGGCTGGGCTACGAGCAGTACTTC,CASSEAGLGYEQYF
15,TRBV19,-,TRBD2,TRBJ2-1,TGTGCCAGTAGAAAGCGGCGGGAGGGCGGCAATGAGCAGTTCTTC,CASRKRREGGNEQFF